Detailed here is one T cell receptor (beta chain). The data were taken from a study of blood T cell repertoires in COVID-19. About the study: The analysed material was cDNA or gDNA that came from T cells, B-cell-depleted T cells, or PBMCs.

The CDR3 has 15 residues. CDR1 is LGHNA and CDR2 is YSLEER in the germline V gene. The V and J ends lost 0 bases and 8 bases respectively, with 14 bases between them. Under the authors' procedure: The authors estimated nucleated cell counts from reference gene primer amplification. The table came from immunoSEQ multiplex PCR; TCRdb's copy has only in-frame clones and leaves some out. Clone size and V and J calls were adopted from that table, with D and trimming inferred from the DNA. Of under 25,000 clones in the sample, 70% to 90% are singletons; the top ten hold about 8%. The sequenced sample consisted of peripheral blood. The chain joins TRBV4-3 to TRBJ2-4; D gene uncertain. The clonotype comes from a human donor with active COVID-19. The donor label of this sample is uncertain. The CDR3 DNA reads as TGCGCCAGCAGCCAAGATGGGCTAAGGTCTGACATTCAGTACTTC. This translates into CASSQDGLRSDIQYF.